This T cell receptor (beta chain) was sequenced for a study of vaccination and CD4 T cells after COVID-19. About the research overall: Blood was drawn a median around 73 days post second dose, range 14 to 241.

This clonotype has a handful of counts. Its antigen is as yet unknown. Treatment denoted: approximately 9-day PBMC culture with coronavirus spike peptide pools or control peptides (ViraFEST assay). Cultured CD4+ T cell DNA underwent sequencing with the Oncomine TCR Beta short-read assay. One entry per CDR3 protein results from TCRdb running MiXCR on the PCR reads. The repertoire includes approximately 24,000 distinct CDR3 sequences, about 40% of them detected once, and roughly 10% sits in the top ten. The CDR3 is 13 amino acids. The receptor comes from a human donor who had recovered from COVID-19. Material: CD4+ T cells from blood, cultured in vitro. This chain links TRBV21-1 with TRBJ1-2. TRBV21-1 is a listed pseudogene. CDR3: CASSKGAYYGYTF. CDR3 DNA: TGTGCCAGCAGCAAAGGGGCTTACTATGGCTACACCTTC.